These T cell receptor beta chains were read from a single sample in a study of T-cell reconstitution after alpha-beta-depleted transplantation in children. TCRdb reprocessed the PCR reads via MiXCR and lists one record per CDR3 protein. The sample lists 260,000 or so distinct CDR3 sequences; about 12% were seen once. The sequences come from PBMCs from the stem cell graft donor, collected from the stem cell graft. These TCRs come from a human donor who donated a stem cell graft to a child with acute lymphoblastic leukemia. CDR3s include the opening cysteine and the closing phenylalanine or tryptophan. A D gene is named only where the DNA matches it firmly. Where a row states a size, it is once, few, many or the class of an expanded clone; other rows omit it.

J gene	clone size	V gene	D gene	CDR3 DNA	CDR3 protein
TRBJ2-7	many	TRBV7-8	TRBD1	TGTGCCAGCAGCCCGCACGGGACAGCTTTCTCCTACGAGCAGTACTTC	CASSPHGTAFSYEQYF
TRBJ1-2	.	TRBV24-1	.	TGTGCCACCAGTGACCACTCGGGGGATGGCTACACCTTC	CATSDHSGDGYTF
TRBJ2-3	many	TRBV30	.	TGTGCCTGGAGTGGACGGAACACAGATACGCAGTATTTT	CAWSGRNTDTQYF
TRBJ2-7	many	TRBV5-1	TRBD2	TGCGCCAGCAGCTTGGCCCGACGGGACTACCTGCACTACGAGCAGTACTTC	CASSLARRDYLHYEQYF
TRBJ2-1	many	TRBV11-1	.	TGTGCCAGCAGCGGTCTCTGGGAGGATCGATTGGGCCGCTACAATGAGCAGTTCTTC	CASSGLWEDRLGRYNEQFF
TRBJ2-4	many	TRBV28	.	TGTGCCAGCAGAGTGATTATAGGGGGGGCCAAAAACATTCAGTACTTC	CASRVIIGGAKNIQYF
TRBJ1-2	few	TRBV20-1	TRBD1	TGCAGTGCCACAGGGGCCCTTCGGTACACCTTC	CSATGALRYTF
TRBJ2-3	many	TRBV7-7	TRBD1	TGTGCCAGCAGCTTGACAGGGGGCTTTGATACGCAGTATTTT	CASSLTGGFDTQYF
TRBJ1-3	many	TRBV7-2	.	TGTGCCAGCAGCTTAGCCAAGAGCTCTGGAAACACCATATATTTT	CASSLAKSSGNTIYF
TRBJ1-2	.	TRBV5-4	.	TGTGCCAGCAGCTCTCGACAGGCGAGACTTTCTTATGGCTACACCTTC	CASSSRQARLSYGYTF
TRBJ1-5	many	TRBV6-2/TRBV6-3	.	TGTGCCAGCAGTTATCGGGGCCCAGGCACGCAGCCCCAGCATTTT	CASSYRGPGTQPQHF
TRBJ1-2	many	TRBV4-3	TRBD1	TGCGCCAGCAGCCAGGCAGGGGGCGCTTATGGCTACACCTTC	CASSQAGGAYGYTF